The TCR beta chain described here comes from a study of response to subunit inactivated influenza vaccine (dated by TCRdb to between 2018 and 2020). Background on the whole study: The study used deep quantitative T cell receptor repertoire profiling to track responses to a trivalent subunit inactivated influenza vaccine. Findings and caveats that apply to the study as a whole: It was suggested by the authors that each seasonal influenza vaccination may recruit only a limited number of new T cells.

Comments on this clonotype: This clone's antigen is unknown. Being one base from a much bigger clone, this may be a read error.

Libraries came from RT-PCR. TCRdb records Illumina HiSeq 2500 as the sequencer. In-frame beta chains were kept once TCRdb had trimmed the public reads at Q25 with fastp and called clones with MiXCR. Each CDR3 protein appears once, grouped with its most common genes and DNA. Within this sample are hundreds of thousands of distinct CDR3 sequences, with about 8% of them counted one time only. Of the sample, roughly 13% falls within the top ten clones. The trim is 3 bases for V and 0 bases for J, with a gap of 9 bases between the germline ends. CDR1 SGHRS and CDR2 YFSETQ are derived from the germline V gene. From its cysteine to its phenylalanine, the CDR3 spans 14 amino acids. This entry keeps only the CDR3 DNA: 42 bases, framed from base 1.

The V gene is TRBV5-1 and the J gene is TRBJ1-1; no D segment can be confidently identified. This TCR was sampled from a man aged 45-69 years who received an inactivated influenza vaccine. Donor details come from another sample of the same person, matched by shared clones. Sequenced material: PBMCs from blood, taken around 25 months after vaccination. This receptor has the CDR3 CASSSIGLNTEAFF. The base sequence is TGCGCCAGCAGCTCGATCGGCCTGAACACTGAAGCTTTCTTT.